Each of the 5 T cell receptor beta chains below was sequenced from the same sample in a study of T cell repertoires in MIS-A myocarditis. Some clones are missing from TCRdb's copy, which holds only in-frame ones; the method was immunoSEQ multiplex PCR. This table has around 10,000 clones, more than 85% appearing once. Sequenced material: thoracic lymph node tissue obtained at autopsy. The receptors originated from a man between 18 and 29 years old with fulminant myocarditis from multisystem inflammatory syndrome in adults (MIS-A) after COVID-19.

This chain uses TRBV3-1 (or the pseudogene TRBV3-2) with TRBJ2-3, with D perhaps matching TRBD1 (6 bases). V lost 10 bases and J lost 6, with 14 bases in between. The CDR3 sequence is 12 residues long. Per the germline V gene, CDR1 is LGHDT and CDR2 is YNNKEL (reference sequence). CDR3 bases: TGTGCCATCCCACAGGGACCCGATACGCAGTATTTT. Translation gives CAIPQGPDTQYF.

The CDR3 sequence is CASSLRAPGSSPLHF. DNA of the CDR3: TGTGCCAGCAGCCTCCGGGCCCCAGGTAGTTCACCCCTCCACTTT. The genes are TRBV14 and TRBJ1-6; D not certain. From germline, CDR1 is SGHDN and CDR2 FVKESK. This CDR3 comprises 15 residues. Trimming shortened V by 4 bases and J by 9 bases, and 16 bases separated the two germline ends.

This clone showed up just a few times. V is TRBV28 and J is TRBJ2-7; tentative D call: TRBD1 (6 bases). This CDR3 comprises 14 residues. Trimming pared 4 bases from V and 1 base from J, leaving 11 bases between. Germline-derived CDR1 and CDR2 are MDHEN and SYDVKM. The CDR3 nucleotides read TGTGCCAGCAGTTCCCGGGACATTTCCTACGAGCAGTACTTC. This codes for CASSSRDISYEQYF.

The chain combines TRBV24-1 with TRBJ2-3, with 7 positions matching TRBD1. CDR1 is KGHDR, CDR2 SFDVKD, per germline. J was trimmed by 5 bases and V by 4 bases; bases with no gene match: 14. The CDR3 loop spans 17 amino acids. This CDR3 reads CATSEGPGQRLLDTQYF. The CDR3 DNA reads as TGTGCCACCAGTGAGGGGCCGGGACAGCGCCTTTTAGATACGCAGTATTTT.

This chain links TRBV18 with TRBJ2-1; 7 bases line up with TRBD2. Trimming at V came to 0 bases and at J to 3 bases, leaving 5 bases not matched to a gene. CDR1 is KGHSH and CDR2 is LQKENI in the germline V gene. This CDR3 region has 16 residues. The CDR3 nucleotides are TGTGCCAGCTCACCACCGGTTCGGGGGGACTACAATGAGCAGTTCTTC. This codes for CASSPPVRGDYNEQFF.